These 17 T cell receptor beta chains came from one sample sequenced in a study of vaccination effects on CD4 cells after COVID-19. The repertoire was sequenced with immunoSEQ multiplex PCR; TCRdb's copy has only in-frame clones and lacks some. The sample yields under 55,000 clones, roughly 72% seen once. After roughly 9 days in culture, the CD4+ T cells were isolated. Of the BNT162b2 and mRNA-1273 vaccines, participants received two doses of one or the other. Their antigens are not known. The sample here was CD4+ T cells from PBMCs cultured without peptide, taken after COVID-19 vaccination. The receptors were sampled from a human donor who received a COVID-19 vaccine.

The chain carries TRBV6-5 and TRBJ2-7, with TRBD2 matching 11 bases. With 4 bases clipped from V and 2 bases from J, the junction kept 4 bases outside the gene matches. Per the germline V gene, CDR1 is MNHEY and CDR2 is SVGAGI. The length of the CDR3 is 15 residues. CDR3 DNA sequence: TGTGCCAGCAGTTCTGCGACTAGCGGGACCTACGAGCAGTACTTC. This encodes CASSSATSGTYEQYF.

This clone showed up just a few times. The chain joins TRBV5-1 to TRBJ1-2; 8 bases are shared with TRBD1. The CDR3 runs to 14 residues. The V segment lost 3 bases and the J segment 6 bases; nucleotides outside the gene matches: 7. Germline CDR1 is SGHRS and CDR2 is YFSETQ. CDR3 residues: CASSYTGGRNGYTF. CDR3 nucleotide sequence: TGCGCCAGCAGCTATACAGGGGGGAGAAATGGCTACACCTTC.

The chain carries TRBV6-5 and TRBJ1-2, with D uncertain. Germline-derived CDR1 and CDR2 are MNHEY and SVGAGI. The CDR3 consists of 14 residues. V lost 0 bases to trimming and J lost 4 bases, with 9 bases between them. CDR3 protein: CASSYSPELYGYTF. CDR3 DNA: TGTGCCAGCAGTTACTCGCCAGAGCTCTATGGCTACACCTTC.

This chain joins TRBV6-5 and TRBJ2-1; unclear D gene. Per the germline V gene, CDR1 is MNHEY and CDR2 is SVGAGI. Trimming left V 8 bases short and J 5 bases short, with 10 bases between. The CDR3 length is 12 residues. The CDR3 loop is CASFRQNNEQFF. DNA for the CDR3: TGTGCCAGCTTTCGGCAGAACAATGAGCAGTTCTTC.

The chain recombines TRBV5-1 with TRBJ2-7; 12 bases map to TRBD1. The junction had 6 bases not matched to a gene; V was cut back by 4 bases and J by 7 bases. CDR1 is SGHRS, CDR2 YFSETQ, per germline. This CDR3 has 14 amino acids. The CDR3 here is CASSRGQGAGEQYF. The CDR3 nucleotides read TGCGCCAGCAGCCGGGGACAGGGGGCAGGGGAGCAGTACTTC.

This clone showed up just a few times. The CDR3 spells CAWAGQSLNEKLFF. The DNA of the CDR3 is TGTGCCTGGGCGGGACAGAGCCTTAATGAAAAACTGTTTTTT. The chain joins TRBV30 to TRBJ1-4; TRBD1 agrees at 7 bases. This CDR3 is built from 14 residues. In germline, CDR1 is GTSNPN, CDR2 SVGIG (reference sequence). The V segment lost 5 bases and the J segment 4 bases; nucleotides outside the gene matches: 7.

This chain joins TRBV6-2 or TRBV6-3 and TRBJ1-1; no clear D. The CDR3 spans 14 residues. Looked up from germline, CDR1 is MNHEY and CDR2 is SVGEGT. Trimming cost V 6 bases and J 1 base, with 12 bases left between them. For the CDR3, the DNA is TGTGCCAGCAGCCCACATTTGGGGAACACTGAAGCTTTCTTT. Translated, it gives CASSPHLGNTEAFF.

This clone was detected a few times. This chain joins TRBV11-2 and TRBJ1-2; 7 bases are a match to TRBD1. This CDR3 has 14 residues. CDR1 is SGHAT and CDR2 is FQNNGV in the germline V gene. V lost 5 bases and J lost 3; bases outside the gene matches: 6. CDR3 nucleotide sequence: TGTGCCAGCAGCATCCCCGGACAGGACTATGGCTACACCTTC. Its translation is CASSIPGQDYGYTF.

The V call is TRBV5-6, the J call TRBJ1-5, with D possibly TRBD1 on 5 matching bases. CDR1 is SGHDT, CDR2 YYEEEE, per germline. There are 13 residues in the CDR3. Trimming left V 4 bases short and J 9 bases short, with 14 bases between. The CDR3 DNA is TGTGCCAGCAGCGCGGGGCACCTTGGGCCCCAGCATTTT. This translates into CASSAGHLGPQHF.

The chain couples TRBV3-1 (or the pseudogene TRBV3-2) to TRBJ2-7; D might be TRBD2 (5 bases). The ends were cut back, 1 base at V and 3 bases at J, with 10 bases in the middle. The germline gives CDR1 LGHDT, CDR2 YNNKEL (reference sequence). The CDR3 is 14 amino acids. The DNA of the CDR3 is TGTGCCAGCAGCCAAGTCGGGGTCGGCTACGAGCAGTACTTC. Translated: CASSQVGVGYEQYF.

In its sample, this clone was seen once. V is TRBV25-1 and J is TRBJ2-7; D is ambiguous. Trimming cost V 4 bases and J 0 bases, with 7 bases left between them. In germline, CDR1 is MGHDK, CDR2 SYGVNS. The CDR3 spans 13 residues. The CDR3 DNA reads TGTGCCAGCAGTGGCGTAGGCTCCTACGAGCAGTACTTC. Its translation: CASSGVGSYEQYF.

This chain uses TRBV19 with TRBJ2-1, with D possibly matching TRBD2 (6 bases). This CDR3 comprises 15 residues. V shed 3 bases and J shed 4 bases, with 13 bases lying between them. The V gene's germline CDR1 is LNHDA and CDR2 SQIVND (reference sequence). The CDR3 DNA sequence: TGTGCCAGTAGTATTGTGGGAGGTCGATACAATGAGCAGTTCTTC. As protein: CASSIVGGRYNEQFF.

The chain recombines TRBV6-1 with TRBJ2-1; 9 positions match TRBD2. Germline loops: CDR1 MNHNS, CDR2 SASEGT. J lost 6 bases, V lost 2 bases, and 8 bases had no gene match. This CDR3 contains 16 residues. The CDR3, as DNA: TGTGCCAGCAGTGAATTTGTAGCGGGGGCGACCAATGAGCAGTTCTTC. This translates into CASSEFVAGATNEQFF.

As concerns this clone: This CDR3 is also generated by other DNA sequences in the sample. The genes are TRBV3-1 (or the pseudogene TRBV3-2) and TRBJ1-5; D remains ambiguous. The ends were cut back, 3 bases at V and 4 bases at J, with 4 bases in the middle. The CDR3 length is 12 residues. The V gene's germline CDR1 is LGHDT and CDR2 YNNKEL (reference sequence). CDR3 residues: CASSQGNQPQHF. CDR3 coding DNA: TGTGCCAGCAGCCAGGGGAATCAGCCCCAGCATTTT.

The rearrangement joins TRBV27 to TRBJ1-2; D remains unclear. The CDR3 is 15 amino acids. Trimming stripped 5 bases from V and 6 bases from J, with 19 bases between. Germline CDR1 reads MNHEY; CDR2 reads SMNVEV (reference sequence). The CDR3 region is CASSLSGWGGHGYTF. The CDR3 DNA is TGTGCCAGCAGTCTCTCCGGGTGGGGTGGTCATGGCTACACCTTC.

V is TRBV10-3 and J is TRBJ2-7; the match to TRBD1 covers 11 bases. Germline trimming cut 7 bases from V and 2 bases from J; bases unmatched to any gene: 4. Germline V gene lookup returns CDR1 ENHRY and CDR2 SYGVKD. The CDR3 sequence is 14 residues long. The chain's CDR3 is CAITGTGGAYEQYF. For the CDR3, the DNA is TGTGCCATCACCGGGACAGGGGGGGCCTACGAGCAGTACTTC.

V gene TRBV4-1 combines with J gene TRBJ2-2; D unresolved. The V and J ends lost 1 base and 5 bases respectively, with 17 bases between them. CDR1 and CDR2 (germline): MGHRA, YSYEKL. This CDR3 region has 17 residues. Here the CDR3 reads CASSQVDMGFLTGELFF. CDR3 nucleotide sequence: TGCGCCAGCAGCCAAGTCGACATGGGGTTTCTGACCGGGGAGCTGTTTTTT.